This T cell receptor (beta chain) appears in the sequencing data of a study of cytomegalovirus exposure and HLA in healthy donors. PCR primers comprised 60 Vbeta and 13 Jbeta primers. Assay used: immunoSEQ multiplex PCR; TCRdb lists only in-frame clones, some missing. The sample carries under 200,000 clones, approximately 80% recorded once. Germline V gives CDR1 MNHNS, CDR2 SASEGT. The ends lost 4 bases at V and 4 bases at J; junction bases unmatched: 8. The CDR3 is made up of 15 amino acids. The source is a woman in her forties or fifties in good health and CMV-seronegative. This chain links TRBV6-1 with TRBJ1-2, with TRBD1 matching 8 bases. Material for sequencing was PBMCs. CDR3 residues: CASSGQGARGYGYTF. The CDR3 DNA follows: TGTGCCAGCAGTGGGCAGGGGGCGCGAGGCTATGGCTACACCTTC.